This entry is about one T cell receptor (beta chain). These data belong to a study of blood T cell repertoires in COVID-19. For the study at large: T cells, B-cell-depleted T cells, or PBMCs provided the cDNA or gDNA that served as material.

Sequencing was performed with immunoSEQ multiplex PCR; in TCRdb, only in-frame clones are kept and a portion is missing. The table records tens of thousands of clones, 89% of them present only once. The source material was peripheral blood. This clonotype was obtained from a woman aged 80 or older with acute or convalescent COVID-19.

CDR3 loop: CASSLGAVTGELFF. In nucleotides, the CDR3 is TGCGCCAGCAGCTTGGGTGCGGTCACCGGGGAGCTGTTTTTT. The chain carries TRBV5-1 and TRBJ2-2; unclear D gene. Germline CDR1 and CDR2: SGHRS and YFSETQ. Deletions cut 0 bases from V and 4 bases from J, with 7 bases between. The CDR3 totals 14 residues.